The 28 T cell receptor beta chains listed next were all sequenced from one sample in a study of blood T cell repertoires in COVID-19. Sequencing used immunoSEQ multiplex PCR; TCRdb keeps in-frame clones, though not all of them. The data show 150,000 to 200,000 clones, 80% to 90% seen once. The specimen sequenced was peripheral blood. Receptors were obtained from a human donor with active or convalescent COVID-19. The donor label of this sample is uncertain.

The chain couples TRBV6-2 or TRBV6-3 to TRBJ1-2, with a weak D call TRBD1 (6 bases). Germline assignment: CDR1 MNHEY and CDR2 SVGEGT. Trimming removed 6 bases from V and 8 bases from J, with 16 bases in between. The CDR3 is 13 residues long. CDR3 bases: TGTGCCAGCAGCGACGGGGGGGCTGGAGGCTACACCTTC. This codes for CASSDGGAGGYTF.

CDR3 sequence reads: CASSLRLAGGQDTQYF. DNA for the CDR3: TGCGCCAGCAGCTTAAGACTAGCGGGGGGGCAAGATACGCAGTATTTT. The chain carries TRBV5-1 and TRBJ2-3, with TRBD2 identical over 14 bases. This CDR3 has 16 amino acids. V lost 2 bases, J lost 5 bases, and 4 bases stayed unmatched. In germline, CDR1 is SGHRS, CDR2 YFSETQ.

The J gene is TRBJ2-3, the V gene TRBV5-1, with 7 bases matching TRBD2. The CDR3 runs to 15 residues. V shed 6 bases, J shed 0 bases, and the junction held 7 bases outside the gene matches. In germline, CDR1 is SGHRS, CDR2 YFSETQ. The CDR3 is CASNQLASSTDTQYF. The CDR3 DNA reads TGCGCCAGCAACCAACTAGCGTCTAGCACAGATACGCAGTATTTT.

This clone appeared once. The CDR3, as DNA: TGTGCCAGCAGTTTAGACCCAGGGTGGGCTTTCTTT. The encoded protein is CASSLDPGWAFF. The chain recombines TRBV28 with TRBJ1-1; weak D call: TRBD1 (5 bases). V was clipped by 2 bases and J by 11 bases, with 12 bases between them. The germline gives CDR1 MDHEN, CDR2 SYDVKM. This CDR3 region has 12 residues.

The chain links TRBV28 to TRBJ2-7; 8 nucleotides line up with TRBD2. This CDR3 comprises 15 residues. V was clipped by 10 bases and J by 4 bases; unmatched bases: 15. The germline V gene encodes CDR1 MDHEN and CDR2 SYDVKM. The CDR3 region is CATRSGGAESYEQYF. Written as DNA, the CDR3 is TGTGCCACACGAAGCGGGGGAGCCGAATCATACGAGCAGTACTTC.

V is TRBV7-9 and J is TRBJ1-4, with unresolved D. CDR3 length equals 12 residues. V was cut by 11 bases and J by 4 bases, with 11 bases left in between. Germline V gives CDR1 SEHNR, CDR2 FQNEAQ (reference sequence). The CDR3: CALRRSNEKLFF. The CDR3 DNA follows: TGTGCCCTGAGGCGAAGTAATGAAAAACTGTTTTTT.

The genes are TRBV19 and TRBJ2-7; 8 bases align to TRBD1. Unmatched junction bases numbered 10, after V lost 6 bases and J lost 3 bases. The germline V gene encodes CDR1 LNHDA and CDR2 SQIVND (reference sequence). The CDR3 is made up of 15 amino acids. CDR3 sequence: CASSHAGTGYYEQYF. As DNA, the CDR3 is TGTGCCAGTAGCCATGCCGGGACAGGATACTACGAGCAGTACTTC.

This clone was counted once. CDR3 in amino acids: CASSPVGYGYTF. In nucleotides, the CDR3 is TGTGCCAGCTCACCAGTCGGGTATGGCTACACCTTC. The V call is TRBV18, the J call TRBJ1-2; no clear D. Germline lookup yields CDR1 KGHSH and CDR2 LQKENI. The CDR3 consists of 12 residues. Trimming stripped 2 bases from V and 5 bases from J, with 6 bases between.

V gene TRBV13 combines with J gene TRBJ2-7; D is unclear. Germline assignment: CDR1 PRHDT and CDR2 FYEKMQ (reference sequence). Trimming removed 5 bases from V and 7 bases from J, with 12 bases in between. The CDR3 runs to 12 residues. As DNA, the CDR3 is TGTGCCAGCAGCGCGCGATCTGTAGAGCAGTACTTC. It yields the protein CASSARSVEQYF.

This chain joins TRBV12-3 or TRBV12-4 and TRBJ2-7; D is ambiguous. The ends were cut back, 6 bases at V and 0 bases at J, with 6 bases in the middle. The CDR3 has 12 residues. DNA of the CDR3: TGTGCCAGCAGGCGTTTCTCCTACGAGCAGTACTTC. Its translation is CASRRFSYEQYF.

CDR3 in amino acids: CASSTKTGIQETQYF. The CDR3 DNA follows: TGTGCCAGCAGCACAAAGACAGGGATCCAAGAGACCCAGTACTTC. V usage is TRBV7-3 and J usage is TRBJ2-5; 7 bases fit TRBD1. V dropped 5 bases and J dropped 1; count of bases not matched to a gene: 7. Per the germline V gene, CDR1 is SGHTA and CDR2 is FQGTGA. The CDR3 contains 15 residues.

This chain joins TRBV24-1 and TRBJ2-3; 8 bases are a match to TRBD1. Germline lookup yields CDR1 KGHDR and CDR2 SFDVKD. The CDR3 totals 16 residues. Unmatched junction bases numbered 5, after V lost 4 bases and J lost 0 bases. The DNA for the CDR3 is TGTGCCACCAGTGACCTCAGGACAGGGAGCACAGATACGCAGTATTTT. It specifies CATSDLRTGSTDTQYF.

CDR3 coding DNA: TGTGCCAGCAGCTTAGGACAGGGTTTCGAGCAGTACTTC. Translation: CASSLGQGFEQYF. The chain uses TRBV7-3 and TRBJ2-7; 8 positions match TRBD1. Germline loops: CDR1 SGHTA, CDR2 FQGTGA. The CDR3 runs 13 residues. V dropped 2 bases and J dropped 6; count of bases not matched to a gene: 3.

In regard to this clone: It is unclear where the CDR3 begins or ends on the DNA, so no DNA is shown, and the CDR3 is as TCRdb lists it. The chain has TRBV21-1 and TRBJ2-3; TRBD1, as called in the table, went unchecked against the DNA. TRBV21-1 is noted as a pseudogene. The CDR3 contains 16 residues when both ends are counted. Here the CDR3 reads CASSTVGQGITDTQYF.

This clone appeared once. V usage is TRBV6-2 or TRBV6-3 and J usage is TRBJ1-1; 12 positions agree with TRBD1. Trimming took 2 bases from V and 8 from J; bases not matched to a gene: 3. The length of the CDR3 is 14 residues. Germline values: CDR1 MNHEY, CDR2 SVGEGT. CDR3 bases: TGTGCCAGCAGTTACGGAGGGACAGGGGGCGAAGCTTTCTTT. Translation: CASSYGGTGGEAFF.

V usage is TRBV9 and J usage is TRBJ1-2, with 8 bases aligning to TRBD1. The V and J ends lost 4 bases and 6 bases, in that order; junction bases with no gene match: 11. This CDR3 has 15 amino acids. The V gene's germline CDR1 is SGDLS and CDR2 YYNGEE. This CDR3 is CASSPEGRGLNGYTF. The CDR3 nucleotides read TGTGCCAGCAGCCCCGAAGGCAGGGGGCTTAATGGCTACACCTTC.

The chain carries TRBV12-3 or TRBV12-4 and TRBJ2-3; D is uncertain. The CDR3 sequence is 13 residues long. V was clipped by 5 bases and J by 2 bases, with 8 bases between them. CDR3 sequence reads: CASSERNTDTQYF. For the CDR3, the DNA is TGTGCCAGCAGTGAGAGAAACACAGATACGCAGTATTTT.

The chain uses TRBV19 and TRBJ2-4; 8 bases align to TRBD1. CDR1 is LNHDA and CDR2 is SQIVND in the germline V gene (reference sequence). The ends lost 5 bases at V and 1 base at J; junction bases unmatched: 7. This CDR3 is built from 16 residues. In DNA, the CDR3 is TGTGCCAGTAGTTCAGGGGGCGCGATGGCCAAAAACATTCAGTACTTC. It specifies CASSSGGAMAKNIQYF.

V gene TRBV28 combines with J gene TRBJ1-4; TRBD1 aligns across 10 bases. The CDR3 runs 16 residues. V was clipped by 1 base and J by 8 bases; unmatched bases: 7. The V gene's germline CDR1 is MDHEN and CDR2 SYDVKM. DNA for the CDR3: TGTGCCAGCAGTTTATATAGGGGGACAGGGGCCGAAAAACTGTTTTTT. The encoded protein is CASSLYRGTGAEKLFF.

This clone was recorded only once. As DNA, the CDR3 is TGTGCCAGCAGCGTAGGAGGACAGGGTGGTTCACCCCTCCACTTT. It specifies CASSVGGQGGSPLHF. This rearrangement joins TRBV9 to TRBJ1-6; 8 nucleotides match TRBD1. Germline values: CDR1 SGDLS, CDR2 YYNGEE. The CDR3 extends over 15 amino acids. V gave up 0 bases and J gave up 9 bases; unmatched junction bases: 5.

This clone was seen once. The chain couples TRBV7-2 to TRBJ2-2; D not resolved. V dropped 3 bases and J dropped 4 bases, with 12 bases sitting between them. This CDR3 contains 15 residues. Germline assignment: CDR1 SGHTA and CDR2 FQGNSA. CDR3 residues: CASSFRDLGTGELFF. The CDR3 DNA reads as TGTGCCAGCAGCTTCCGAGACTTGGGCACCGGGGAGCTGTTTTTT.

The chain links TRBV4-2 to TRBJ2-7; D is unresolved. Trimming removed 0 bases at V and 1 base at J, with 7 bases between. The germline gives CDR1 LGHNA, CDR2 YNFKEQ. The CDR3 runs 14 residues. The CDR3 sequence is CASSQEFSSYEQYF. The CDR3 nucleotides are TGTGCCAGCAGCCAAGAATTCTCGTCCTACGAGCAGTACTTC.

Remarks on this clone: Other DNA sequences in the same sample also yield this CDR3. The chain carries TRBV6-1 and TRBJ1-5, with 7 nucleotides matching TRBD1. CDR3 length: 15 residues. V shed 0 bases and J 6 bases; nucleotides not matched to a gene: 5. Per germline, CDR1 MNHNS and CDR2 SASEGT. The CDR3 coding sequence is TGTGCCAGCAGTGAAGCTGGGCAGGGGGGTCAGCCCCAGCATTTT. Amino acid sequence: CASSEAGQGGQPQHF.

V is TRBV14 and J is TRBJ2-5; possible D gene TRBD1, 6 bases. The CDR3 sequence is 16 residues long. CDR1 and CDR2 (germline): SGHDN, FVKESK. V lost 0 bases, J lost 5 bases, and 16 bases lay in between. CDR3 amino acids: CASSQDLGAWWETQYF. As DNA, the CDR3 is TGTGCCAGCAGCCAAGATTTGGGGGCCTGGTGGGAGACCCAGTACTTC.

A single count supports this clone. The J gene is TRBJ1-1, the V gene TRBV28; a possible D gene is TRBD1 (6 bases). Germline loops: CDR1 MDHEN, CDR2 SYDVKM. The CDR3 length is 15 residues. V was shortened by 6 bases and J by 2 bases, with 16 bases between the two germline ends. Here the CDR3 DNA reads TGTGCCAGCAGCTCACCCGGGACACTAAACACTGAAGCTTTCTTT. Translation gives CASSSPGTLNTEAFF.

This clone has only a few counts. The rearrangement uses TRBV6-1 and TRBJ1-4, with 7 positions matching TRBD1. From germline, CDR1 is MNHNS and CDR2 SASEGT. This CDR3 has 17 amino acids. The V and J ends lost 4 bases and 3 bases, in that order; junction bases with no gene match: 11. CDR3 in amino acids: CASSASPGGWANEKLFF. In nucleotides, the CDR3 is TGTGCCAGCAGTGCGTCCCCAGGGGGGTGGGCTAATGAAAAACTGTTTTTT.

This chain joins TRBV7-9 and TRBJ1-1; 11 bases fit TRBD1. The CDR3 is made up of 16 amino acids. The ends lost 1 base at V and 5 bases at J; junction bases unmatched: 6. The germline gives CDR1 SEHNR, CDR2 FQNEAQ (reference sequence). CDR3 coding DNA: TGTGCCAGCAGCTTAGGCGCGGGACAGGGGGGTACTGAAGCTTTCTTT. Its translation: CASSLGAGQGGTEAFF.

This sequence joins TRBV10-3 and TRBJ2-3; the D is unclear. Germline-derived CDR1 and CDR2 are ENHRY and SYGVKD. V was clipped by 8 bases and J by 4 bases, with 10 bases between them. This CDR3 is built from 12 residues. DNA of the CDR3: TGTGCCATCTCCGTAGTGGCAGATACGCAGTATTTT. This gives the protein CAISVVADTQYF.